This TCR beta chain derives from a study of early T cells in non-severe SARS-CoV-2 infection. MiXCR was run by TCRdb on the 5' RACE reads, yielding one entry per CDR3 protein. The sample holds tens of thousands of distinct CDR3 sequences, about 11% seen once. There are 13 residues in the CDR3. V shed 4 bases and J shed 5 bases, with 12 bases lying between them. Germline V gene sequence: CDR1 SGHRS, CDR2 YFSETQ. J is TRBJ1-1 and V is TRBV5-1; D ambiguous. The sequence was collected from an adult who was a healthcare worker with PCR-confirmed SARS-CoV-2 infection or an uninfected control (not recorded which). The material sequenced was whole blood, taken at baseline. This chain's CDR3 is CASSPGLRTEAFF. CDR3 DNA sequence: TGCGCCAGCAGCCCCGGGTTGAGGACTGAAGCTTTCTTT. Full variable domain (outside the CDR3, taken from reference TRBV5-1 and TRBJ1-1): KAGVTQTPRYLIKTRGQQVTLSCSPISGHRSVSWYQQTPGQGLQFLFEYFSETQRNKGNFPGRFSGRQFSNSRSEMNVSTLELGDSALYLCASSPGLRTEAFFGQGTRLTVV.